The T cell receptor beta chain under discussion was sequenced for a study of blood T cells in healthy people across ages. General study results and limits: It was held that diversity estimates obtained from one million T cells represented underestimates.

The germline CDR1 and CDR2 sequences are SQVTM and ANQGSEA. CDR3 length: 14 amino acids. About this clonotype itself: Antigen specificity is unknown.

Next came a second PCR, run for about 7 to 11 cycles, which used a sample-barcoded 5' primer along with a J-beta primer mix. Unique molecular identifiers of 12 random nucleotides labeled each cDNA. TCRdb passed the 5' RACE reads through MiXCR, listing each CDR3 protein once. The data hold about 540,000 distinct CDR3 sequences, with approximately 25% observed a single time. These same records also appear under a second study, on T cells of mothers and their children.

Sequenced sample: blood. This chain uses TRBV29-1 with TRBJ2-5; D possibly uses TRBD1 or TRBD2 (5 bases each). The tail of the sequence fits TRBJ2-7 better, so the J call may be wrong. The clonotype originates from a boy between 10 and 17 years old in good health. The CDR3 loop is CSVESAGSSYEQYF. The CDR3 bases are TGCAGCGTTGAAAGCGCAGGGAGCTCCTACGAGCAGTACTTC.